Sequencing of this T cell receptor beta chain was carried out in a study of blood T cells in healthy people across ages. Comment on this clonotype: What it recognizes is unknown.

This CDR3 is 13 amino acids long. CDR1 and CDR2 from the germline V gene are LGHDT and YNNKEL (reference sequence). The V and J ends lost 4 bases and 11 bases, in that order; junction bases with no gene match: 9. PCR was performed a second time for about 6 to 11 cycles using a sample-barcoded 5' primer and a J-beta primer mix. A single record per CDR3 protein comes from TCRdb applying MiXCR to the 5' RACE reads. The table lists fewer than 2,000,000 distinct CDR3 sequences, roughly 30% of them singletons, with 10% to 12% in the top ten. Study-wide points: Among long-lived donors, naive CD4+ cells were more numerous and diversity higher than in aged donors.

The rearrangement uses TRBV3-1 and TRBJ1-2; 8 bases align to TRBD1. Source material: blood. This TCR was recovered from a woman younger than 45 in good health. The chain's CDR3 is CASSPGPGGKYTF. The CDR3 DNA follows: TGTGCCAGCAGCCCCGGCCCAGGGGGCAAGTACACCTTC.